This T cell receptor beta chain is from a study of control samples from healthy donors and cancer patients (TCRdb year 2020). A note on this clone: This clone's antigen is unknown. Within one base of it there is no much larger clone, and no base qualities were kept.

From its cysteine to its phenylalanine, the CDR3 spans 13 amino acids. Only the CDR3 DNA stays, 39 bases, in frame from base 1. The junction shows trimming of 7 bases on V and 5 bases on J, plus 14 bases between the germline ends. In the germline V gene, CDR1 corresponds to SNHLY and CDR2 to FYNNEI. Libraries came from the immunoSEQ multiplex PCR assay. Held by TCRdb, this immuneACCESS table contains in-frame sequences only and omits some clones. Under half of the omission traces to an unresolved V gene where checked; the cause of the rest is unknown. In all, the sample holds approximately 66,000 clones, and around 91% of those were seen once. Together, the top ten hold over 5% of the sample.

The chain was built from TRBV2 and TRBJ2-5; TRBD2 is possibly the D segment (6 matching bases). The clonotype was recovered from a man aged 60 to 69 with colorectal cancer. Sequencing used PBMCs. The DNA sequence is TGTGCCAGCAACCTCCTAGGAGGGGAGACCCAGTACTTC. This is translated as CASNLLGGETQYF.